This TCR beta chain was sequenced in a study of shared clonotypes between healthy human individuals (dated by TCRdb to about 2020). Regarding the study in general: Three men and two women, aged 18 to 49 years, made up the cohort. To estimate repertoire size and how much clonotypes are shared between individuals, the study performed deep sequencing of blood TCR repertoires from roughly five healthy adults. Each donor's leukapheresis produced roughly between roughly 0.94 and 9.5 billion PBMCs. Per donor, three plates each were used for CD4 naive and CD4 memory, two for CD8 naive, and one for CD8 memory. Different laboratories and diverse techniques were used to prepare libraries and sequence TCR repertoires, to increase sequencing depth and limit assay-specific biases. Overall study results and their limits: Incomplete sequencing was indicated by rarefaction of sorted-subset datasets, despite the large sequencing depth. Larger estimated clonotype richness was generally found for naive subsets than for memory subsets. When several donors were compared, the shared fraction of clonotypes was about 5% for naive CD4, approximately 3.5% for naive CD8, roughly 2.5% for memory CD4, and less than 0.45% for memory CD8. Because the study included a small number of donors, the genetic and exposure-history diversity represented was limited. Compared with non-shared clonotypes, clonotypes shared by all four sorted-subset donors had higher generation probabilities. Sampling was restricted to blood, and TCR repertoires in tissues likely differ from the TCR repertoires found in blood. Pairwise subsampling indicated that sequencing depth was expected to affect the degree of clonotype sharing among donors.

The donors were healthy, HIV-negative adults who had no recently reported acute infections or vaccinations. All donors were Caucasian adults living in Nashville, Tennessee, USA. CD8 memory samples consisted of magnetically selected CD45RO+ cells combined with CCR7-negative CD45RA+ effector memory (TemRA) cells. After blood collection by leukapheresis, PBMCs were isolated using Ficoll-Histopaque density gradient centrifugation and then cryopreserved in the vapor phase of liquid nitrogen. Analytical flow cytometry was used to check the purity and quantity of every magnetically sorted T cell population. Genomic DNA was isolated from every sorted fraction and measured by UV absorbance on a Nanodrop 2000c. About this clone: The specificity of this receptor is unknown. The junction shows a germline mismatch at one end, possibly a read error. Other DNA sequences in this sample translate to the same CDR3.

TCR CDR3 regions were amplified from genomic DNA by multiplex PCR using the deep immunoSEQ assay. Extracted genomic DNA from each cell subset was distributed evenly across all wells of several immunoSEQ 96-well plates, and each plate was treated as a replicate. For sorted subsets, approximately 190 ng of genomic DNA, equivalent to roughly 30,000 T cell genomes, went into each replicate PCR. Purified libraries were measured with a Qubit 3.0 fluorometer, size-checked on a Bioanalyzer 2100, and measured again with the KAPA Library Quantification kit. Every immunoSEQ 96-well plate was sequenced on a dedicated single-read 150-cycle Illumina NextSeq 550 flow cell. In the source study's methods: The immunoSEQ output contained only junctional sequences without quality scores, so filtering could not match that applied to full-length reads. Sequences were annotated with PyIR, a Python wrapper for IgBLAST v1.9, using IMGT germline references to assign V/J genes and CDR3. Reads were filtered out if the reads had weak V/J assignments (E-value above 1e-6), no CDR3, stop codons, out-of-frame junctions, or ambiguous translated residues. V3J clonotypes were defined as sequences sharing an identical inferred V gene, J gene, and CDR3 amino acid sequence. To compute the percentage overlap between repertoires, the number of shared unique clonotypes was divided by the size of the smaller repertoire. Three approaches were used to assess repertoire richness: RTK rarefaction, the Chao1 estimator, and Recon v2.1 estimates of unobserved clonotypes. Generation probabilities were computed with OLGA for all TCRbeta clonotypes obtained by the gDNA method from four donors. TCRdb provides this immuneACCESS table in a form limited to in-frame rearrangements. Some clones are lacking; in checked studies, under half of them reflect an unresolved V gene, and why the rest are absent is not known. The V and J calls and the clone size are those of that table, but D and trimming were determined from the DNA. In all, the sample holds around 370,000 clones, and 90% to 98% of those were seen once. Of the sample, 0.32% falls within the top ten clones.

Per the germline V gene, SGHDN is the CDR1 and FVKESK is the CDR2. The CDR3 has 12 amino acids, counting the end cysteine and phenylalanine. Only the CDR3 DNA is retained, 36 bases long and in frame from the first base. The origin of this receptor is a man younger than 40 in good health. Sample: memory CD8+ T cells sorted from blood. The cell subset or site label, as the study defines it: CD45RO+ cells pooled with CCR7-negative TemRA cells. This chain joins TRBV14 to TRBJ1-4; TRBD1 is a weak D gene call, 5 bases matching. The CDR3 loop reads CASSREGFKLFF. The nucleotides read TGTGCTAGCAGCCGCGAGGGGTTCAAACTGTTTTTT.